Each of the 26 T cell receptor beta chains below was sequenced from the same sample in a study of a mutant IDH1 vaccine in newly diagnosed glioma. Indicated time point: week 35, safety follow-up. Each dose delivered 300 ug of mutant IDH1 20-mer peptide subcutaneously with imiquimod. The antigens of these receptors remain unknown. Profiled with immunoSEQ multiplex PCR; TCRdb holds only in-frame clones, not every one. This repertoire shows more than 35,000 clones, approximately 81% found once; its top ten account for approximately 4.7%. This sample comprised PBMCs, obtained from a glioma patient whose treatment included an IDH1 peptide vaccine. The receptors were sampled from a woman aged 40 to 50 with glioma. Some clones in this sample may be carry-over from other donors' samples.

The J gene is TRBJ1-1, the V gene TRBV6-1, with D perhaps matching TRBD1 (6 bases). Trimming shortened V by 1 base and J by 2 bases, and 8 bases separated the two germline ends. This CDR3 has 14 residues. Germline V CDR1 and CDR2: MNHNS, SASEGT. The CDR3 region has the DNA TGTGCCAGCAGTGAAGGGACAGCTAACACTGAAGCTTTCTTT. Its translation is CASSEGTANTEAFF.

The V gene is TRBV4-1, the J gene TRBJ2-1; the match to TRBD1 covers 7 bases. The CDR3 sequence is 14 residues long. Germline V CDR1 and CDR2: MGHRA, YSYEKL. With V trimmed by 8 bases and J by 3 bases, 7 bases remained unmatched. The CDR3: CASQAGTDYNEQFF. The CDR3 nucleotides read TGCGCCAGCCAGGCCGGGACAGACTACAATGAGCAGTTCTTC.

In this sample, this clone turned up a few times. This chain uses TRBV27 with TRBJ1-3, with unresolved D. V shed 2 bases and J shed 2 bases, with 1 base lying between them. The CDR3 extends over 12 amino acids. Germline lookup yields CDR1 MNHEY and CDR2 SMNVEV (reference sequence). CDR3 loop: CASSLPGNTIYF. The CDR3 region has the DNA TGTGCCAGCAGTTTACCTGGAAACACCATATATTTT.

The chain recombines TRBV5-4 with TRBJ2-3; D possibly corresponds to TRBD2 (6 bases). The CDR3 extends over 13 amino acids. The germline V gene encodes CDR1 SGHNT and CDR2 YYREEE (reference sequence). Trimming shortened V by 2 bases and J by 4 bases, and 8 bases separated the two germline ends. This chain's CDR3 is CASSFPGADTQYF. Written as DNA, the CDR3 is TGTGCCAGCAGCTTCCCGGGAGCAGATACGCAGTATTTT.

This chain uses TRBV4-2 with TRBJ2-7; D not resolved. Per the germline V gene, CDR1 is LGHNA and CDR2 is YNFKEQ. This CDR3 has 13 amino acids. V shed 4 bases and J shed 4 bases, with 11 bases lying between them. Here the CDR3 reads CASSPKREYEQYF. For the CDR3, the DNA is TGTGCCAGCAGCCCCAAAAGGGAATACGAGCAGTACTTC.

The rearrangement links TRBV7-6 to TRBJ1-2; no definite D call. The length of the CDR3 is 14 residues. Per the germline V gene, CDR1 is SGHVS and CDR2 is FNYEAQ. The V end was cut by 5 bases, the J end by 2 bases, with 12 bases between. The chain's CDR3 is CASSLGGINYGYTF. The CDR3, as DNA: TGTGCCAGCAGCCTCGGCGGCATAAACTATGGCTACACCTTC.

The V and J genes are TRBV5-1 and TRBJ2-7, with 9 bases fitting TRBD1. The CDR3 consists of 16 residues. Losses at the gene ends were 0 bases for V and 4 bases for J; bases not matched to a gene: 8. Germline V gene sequence: CDR1 SGHRS, CDR2 YFSETQ. DNA of the CDR3: TGCGCCAGCAGCTTGGAGTCGGGGACAGGGATTTACGAGCAGTACTTC. Translation gives CASSLESGTGIYEQYF.

V and J are TRBV7-9 and TRBJ2-4; perhaps TRBD1 as D (5 bases). Trimming stripped 1 base from V and 8 bases from J, with 9 bases between. The CDR3 extends over 13 amino acids. In germline, CDR1 is SEHNR, CDR2 FQNEAQ (reference sequence). In nucleotides, the CDR3 is TGTGCCAGCAGCTTAGGGGGCAGGGACATTCAGTACTTC. Amino acids: CASSLGGRDIQYF.

This clone was counted once. The chain couples TRBV28 to TRBJ1-2; D not resolved. Germline CDR1 reads MDHEN; CDR2 reads SYDVKM. The CDR3 consists of 13 residues. V lost 2 bases and J lost 4, with 8 bases in between. The CDR3 DNA is TGTGCCAGCAGTTTAAAATACGGCTATGGCTACACCTTC. Translating it yields CASSLKYGYGYTF.

The chain uses TRBV29-1 and TRBJ1-1; no reliable D call. Trimming cost V 7 bases and J 8 bases, with 14 bases left between them. Germline lookup yields CDR1 SQVTM and CDR2 ANQGSEA. This CDR3 has 11 amino acids. The CDR3 bases are TGCAGCGCATTGGACGGGTACGAAGCTTTCTTT. Translated: CSALDGYEAFF.

The chain joins TRBV7-9 to TRBJ1-1; D may be TRBD1 (5 bases). Trimming shortened V by 5 bases and J by 6 bases, and 16 bases separated the two germline ends. Germline-derived CDR1 and CDR2 are SEHNR and FQNEAQ (reference sequence). The CDR3 covers 14 residues. As DNA, the CDR3 is TGTGCCAGCAGCGCACCAGGGCCCTGGGCTGAAGCTTTCTTT. This gives the protein CASSAPGPWAEAFF.

This clone has a handful of counts. This chain joins TRBV4-3 and TRBJ2-5, with D perhaps TRBD1 (5 bases). Per germline, CDR1 LGHNA and CDR2 YSLEER. This CDR3 has 15 amino acids. V lost 4 bases, J lost 2 bases, and 14 bases lay in between. The DNA of the CDR3 is TGCGCCAGCAGCCCCCACCAGGGTCTACAAGAGACCCAGTACTTC. Its protein is CASSPHQGLQETQYF.

The chain couples TRBV11-3 to TRBJ2-2, with unresolved D. The germline V gene has CDR1 SGHNT and CDR2 YENEEA. The CDR3 is 13 residues long. Trimming removed 3 bases from V and 8 bases from J, with 10 bases in between. CDR3 nucleotide sequence: TGTGCCAGCAGCTTGAAGCCTGGAGGGGAGCTGTTTTTT. As protein: CASSLKPGGELFF.

This clone was detected only a few times. The V and J genes are TRBV5-5 and TRBJ2-5; a weak D match, TRBD1 (6 bases). Germline V gene lookup returns CDR1 SGHKS and CDR2 YYEKEE (reference sequence). Trimming pared 4 bases from V and 5 bases from J, leaving 15 bases between. The CDR3 is 14 residues long. The CDR3 spells CASSPNTGRETQYF. CDR3 DNA: TGTGCCAGCAGCCCCAACACAGGGCGGGAGACCCAGTACTTC.

CDR3 in amino acids: CASSPQDRWDEQFF. The CDR3, as DNA: TGTGCCAGCAGCCCTCAGGACAGGTGGGATGAGCAGTTCTTC. This sequence joins TRBV6-5 and TRBJ2-1, with 7 bases matching TRBD1. CDR1 is MNHEY and CDR2 is SVGAGI in the germline V gene. The CDR3 extends over 14 amino acids. After removal of 6 bases from V and 8 bases from J, the junction contained 10 bases not matched to a gene.

In DNA, the CDR3 is TGTGCCAGCAGTCCGACAGGAGCCCACTATGGCTACACCTTC. Protein: CASSPTGAHYGYTF. The J gene is TRBJ1-2, the V gene TRBV6-5; possibly TRBD1 for D (6 bases). V lost 5 bases to trimming and J lost 3 bases, with 13 bases between them. Germline lookup yields CDR1 MNHEY and CDR2 SVGAGI. The CDR3 sequence is 14 residues long.

The chain links TRBV13 to TRBJ2-3; D call uncertain. Germline CDR1 and CDR2: PRHDT and FYEKMQ (reference sequence). Trimming took 0 bases from V and 2 from J, leaving 3 bases between them. The CDR3 is 13 residues long. This chain's CDR3 is CASSLGLTDTQYF. DNA of the CDR3: TGTGCCAGCAGCTTAGGCCTCACAGATACGCAGTATTTT.

In its sample, this clone was seen a few times. The chain recombines TRBV19 with TRBJ1-1, with D possibly TRBD1 on 5 matching bases. CDR3 length: 15 residues. Trimming took 9 bases from V and 4 from J, leaving 21 bases between them. Germline CDR1 LNHDA, CDR2 SQIVND (reference sequence). The CDR3 sequence: CASSNLDGGSTEAFF. CDR3 bases: TGTGCCAGCTCTAATCTCGATGGGGGGAGCACTGAAGCTTTCTTT.

The V call is TRBV19, the J call TRBJ1-5; D unresolved. The CDR3 is 15 residues long. V shed 3 bases and J shed 3 bases, with 12 bases lying between them. Per germline, CDR1 LNHDA and CDR2 SQIVND (reference sequence). The CDR3 is CASSMVQLNNQPQHF. CDR3 nucleotides: TGTGCCAGTAGTATGGTACAACTGAACAATCAGCCCCAGCATTTT. Looking up the rest from reference TRBV19 and TRBJ1-5 gives the full variable domain: DGGITQSPKYLFRKEGQNVTLSCEQNLNHDAMYWYRQDPGQGLRLIYYSQIVNDFQKGDIAEGYSVSREKKESFPLTVTSAQKNPTAFYLCASSMVQLNNQPQHFGDGTRLSIL.

CDR3 DNA: TGTGCCAGCGGGACTAGAGTCGGGGAGCTGTTTTTT. Translation: CASGTRVGELFF. The rearrangement links TRBV11-3 to TRBJ2-2; 8 nucleotides line up with TRBD2. This CDR3 has 12 residues. Per the germline V gene, CDR1 is SGHNT and CDR2 is YENEEA. Losses at the gene ends were 8 bases for V and 7 bases for J; bases not matched to a gene: 3.

DNA of the CDR3: TGTGCCAGCAGTTTGGTCCAGGGCCTAGCCAAAAACATTCAGTACTTC. Protein sequence: CASSLVQGLAKNIQYF. The V and J genes are TRBV27 and TRBJ2-4; tentatively, D is TRBD1 (5 bases). Germline CDR1 MNHEY, CDR2 SMNVEV (reference sequence). The CDR3 has 16 amino acids. V was pared by 3 bases and J by 0 bases, with 12 bases between.

V is TRBV18 and J is TRBJ2-7; TRBD1 agrees at 12 bases. The germline gives CDR1 KGHSH, CDR2 LQKENI. V lost 2 bases, J lost 6 bases, and 5 bases stayed unmatched. The CDR3 spans 15 residues. This chain's CDR3 is CASSPAGTGGLEQYF. CDR3 nucleotide sequence: TGTGCCAGCTCACCAGCCGGGACAGGGGGCCTCGAGCAGTACTTC.

The chain uses TRBV4-3 and TRBJ2-3, with 10 bases matching TRBD2. Unmatched junction bases numbered 8, after V lost 4 bases and J lost 1 base. From germline, CDR1 is LGHNA and CDR2 YSLEER. This CDR3 has 17 residues. The CDR3 loop reads CASSPASGTSGTDTQYF. CDR3 DNA: TGCGCCAGCAGCCCAGCCTCCGGGACTAGCGGCACAGATACGCAGTATTTT.

CDR3 nucleotides: TGTGCCAGCAGTGAGACCGGGACTCGACCCGAGCAGTTCTTC. Its protein is CASSETGTRPEQFF. This chain joins TRBV6-1 and TRBJ2-1; D perhaps matches TRBD2 (6 bases). The CDR3 sequence is 14 residues long. Germline lookup yields CDR1 MNHNS and CDR2 SASEGT. The V gene lost 3 bases and the J gene lost 10 bases, with 16 bases spanning the gap.

This clone was detected once. The rearrangement links TRBV6-6 to TRBJ2-1; D is tentatively TRBD1 or TRBD2 (5 bases each). Germline V lookup: CDR1 MNHNY, CDR2 SVGAGI (reference sequence). The CDR3 loop spans 15 amino acids. Trimming cost V 2 bases and J 6 bases, with 14 bases left between them. CDR3 sequence: CASSYRDPLPNEQFF. CDR3 bases: TGTGCCAGCAGTTACAGGGACCCACTCCCCAATGAGCAGTTCTTC.

The chain recombines TRBV4-2 with TRBJ2-1; TRBD2 agrees at 10 bases. The CDR3 contains 15 residues. With 4 bases clipped from V and 4 bases from J, the junction kept 4 bases outside the gene matches. CDR1 and CDR2 from the germline V gene are LGHNA and YNFKEQ. For the CDR3, the DNA is TGTGCCAGCAGCCTAACTAGCGGGGCTTACAATGAGCAGTTCTTC. Translating gives CASSLTSGAYNEQFF.